Listed below are T cell receptor beta chains from one sample, sequenced in a study of Tregs in tolerant kidney transplant recipients. Some clones are missing from TCRdb's copy, which holds only in-frame ones; the method was immunoSEQ multiplex PCR. The sample yields some 64,000 clones, under 98% seen once. The sequences come from Tregs from blood, collected before the transplant. The receptors here all came from a human donor who received a combined kidney and bone marrow transplant. The CDR3 runs from the conserved cysteine through the conserved F or W. D genes are given only for firm matches.

d_gene,j_gene,v_gene,CDR3aa
-,TRBJ2-7,TRBV13,CASSLGVKISRGEQYF
TRBD2,TRBJ2-7,TRBV18,CASSPLPAGGGSEQYF
TRBD2,TRBJ2-1,TRBV27,CASTPLAGVYNEQFF
-,TRBJ2-2,TRBV5-1,CASSLRGPWNTGELFF
-,TRBJ1-2,TRBV6-5,CASSRSGNYGYTF
TRBD1,TRBJ1-1,TRBV30,CAWSERQGPYTEAFF
TRBD1,TRBJ1-1,TRBV7-9,CASSRRVGSGGYTEAFF
-,TRBJ1-3,TRBV10-3,CAAAGDFGNTIYF
-,TRBJ1-3,TRBV28,CASTEGGSANTIYF
TRBD2,TRBJ2-1,TRBV7-9,CFQQLPLTSGIVDEQFF
TRBD2,TRBJ2-3,TRBV5-1,CASSLVAGLGTDTQYF
TRBD2,TRBJ2-7,TRBV7-2,CASSPGTSRNYEQYF
TRBD2,TRBJ2-3,TRBV5-1,CASSQGLVPDTQYF
-,TRBJ1-4,TRBV11-2,CASSVSGFTNEKLFF
-,TRBJ2-7,TRBV19,CASSGLGRTYEQYF
-,TRBJ2-3,TRBV7-3,CASSSPTGTDTQYF
-,TRBJ2-2,TRBV7-2,CASSLTGVVTGELFF
TRBD1,TRBJ2-7,TRBV10-3,CAINRQGVIYEQYF
TRBD2,TRBJ2-7,TRBV20-1,CGGGYSYEQYF
TRBD2,TRBJ2-7,TRBV7-2,CASSLGLAGVYKFYEQYF
TRBD2,TRBJ2-1,TRBV18,CASSPRPLGTSNNEQFF
-,TRBJ1-5,TRBV12-1,CASSSDRGDQPQHF
TRBD2,TRBJ2-7,TRBV18,CASSPGASGTYEQYF
TRBD2,TRBJ2-1,TRBV2,CASSVSRGLAGGEFF
-,TRBJ2-7,TRBV6-1,CASSIQGSYEQYF
-,TRBJ2-7,TRBV4-2,CASSQGLNYEQYF
-,TRBJ2-7,TRBV10-3,CAISDRLSHSYEQYF
-,TRBJ2-1,TRBV19,CASSMTRNNEQFF
TRBD1,TRBJ1-5,TRBV23-1,CASSQWTGAGSNQPQHF
-,TRBJ2-5,TRBV18,CASSPRSTGAGETQYF
-,TRBJ2-7,TRBV21-1,CASLGQGYEQYF
-,TRBJ2-7,TRBV18,CASSPHPGSYEQYF
-,TRBJ1-1,TRBV7-2,CASSLRRENTEAFF
-,TRBJ2-7,TRBV18,CASSLYEQYF
-,TRBJ1-3,TRBV6-1,CASSATVSGNTIYF
TRBD1,TRBJ2-2,TRBV18,CASSDRAAGELFF
TRBD1,TRBJ2-2,TRBV5-1,CASSGTGTGVTGELFF
-,TRBJ2-3,TRBV15,CATSRDRGLGDTQYF
-,TRBJ1-5,TRBV7-8,CASSSGPNQPQHF
TRBD1,TRBJ1-5,TRBV6-5,CASRGQDQPQHF
TRBD1,TRBJ1-6,TRBV6-6,CASSYSPSRQGSPLHF
TRBD2,TRBJ2-3,TRBV9,CASSETSGSTDTQYF
-,TRBJ2-3,TRBV5-4,CASSSRTGWRGTDTQYF
TRBD2,TRBJ2-1,TRBV5-1,CASSLPAGGDISYNEQFF
-,TRBJ1-2,TRBV5-1,CASSLGPDNYGYTF
-,TRBJ2-5,TRBV5-1,CASSLGSGRETQYF
TRBD1,TRBJ2-3,TRBV9,CASSPGQPLDTQYF
-,TRBJ1-2,TRBV19,CASSSGRDYGYTF
TRBD1,TRBJ1-2,TRBV11-1,CASSPGTGAWGYTF
TRBD1,TRBJ2-3,TRBV5-1,CASKGTGATDTQYF
-,TRBJ1-1,TRBV2,CARENEMNTEAFF
TRBD1,TRBJ2-1,TRBV10-3,CAISGTGLYNEQFF
-,TRBJ1-1,TRBV7-2,CASSLSAGITEAFF
TRBD2,TRBJ2-3,TRBV29-1,CSVLAGGQRATDTQYF
-,TRBJ1-2,TRBV11-2,CASSSPGGLTNYGYTF
-,TRBJ2-1,TRBV5-1,CASSLAGEQFF
-,TRBJ1-1,TRBV7-3,CASSPQGGDTEAFF
TRBD1,TRBJ1-2,TRBV4-2,CASSRDGQGSNYGYTF
TRBD2,TRBJ2-3,TRBV18,CASSPRTSGSTDTQYF